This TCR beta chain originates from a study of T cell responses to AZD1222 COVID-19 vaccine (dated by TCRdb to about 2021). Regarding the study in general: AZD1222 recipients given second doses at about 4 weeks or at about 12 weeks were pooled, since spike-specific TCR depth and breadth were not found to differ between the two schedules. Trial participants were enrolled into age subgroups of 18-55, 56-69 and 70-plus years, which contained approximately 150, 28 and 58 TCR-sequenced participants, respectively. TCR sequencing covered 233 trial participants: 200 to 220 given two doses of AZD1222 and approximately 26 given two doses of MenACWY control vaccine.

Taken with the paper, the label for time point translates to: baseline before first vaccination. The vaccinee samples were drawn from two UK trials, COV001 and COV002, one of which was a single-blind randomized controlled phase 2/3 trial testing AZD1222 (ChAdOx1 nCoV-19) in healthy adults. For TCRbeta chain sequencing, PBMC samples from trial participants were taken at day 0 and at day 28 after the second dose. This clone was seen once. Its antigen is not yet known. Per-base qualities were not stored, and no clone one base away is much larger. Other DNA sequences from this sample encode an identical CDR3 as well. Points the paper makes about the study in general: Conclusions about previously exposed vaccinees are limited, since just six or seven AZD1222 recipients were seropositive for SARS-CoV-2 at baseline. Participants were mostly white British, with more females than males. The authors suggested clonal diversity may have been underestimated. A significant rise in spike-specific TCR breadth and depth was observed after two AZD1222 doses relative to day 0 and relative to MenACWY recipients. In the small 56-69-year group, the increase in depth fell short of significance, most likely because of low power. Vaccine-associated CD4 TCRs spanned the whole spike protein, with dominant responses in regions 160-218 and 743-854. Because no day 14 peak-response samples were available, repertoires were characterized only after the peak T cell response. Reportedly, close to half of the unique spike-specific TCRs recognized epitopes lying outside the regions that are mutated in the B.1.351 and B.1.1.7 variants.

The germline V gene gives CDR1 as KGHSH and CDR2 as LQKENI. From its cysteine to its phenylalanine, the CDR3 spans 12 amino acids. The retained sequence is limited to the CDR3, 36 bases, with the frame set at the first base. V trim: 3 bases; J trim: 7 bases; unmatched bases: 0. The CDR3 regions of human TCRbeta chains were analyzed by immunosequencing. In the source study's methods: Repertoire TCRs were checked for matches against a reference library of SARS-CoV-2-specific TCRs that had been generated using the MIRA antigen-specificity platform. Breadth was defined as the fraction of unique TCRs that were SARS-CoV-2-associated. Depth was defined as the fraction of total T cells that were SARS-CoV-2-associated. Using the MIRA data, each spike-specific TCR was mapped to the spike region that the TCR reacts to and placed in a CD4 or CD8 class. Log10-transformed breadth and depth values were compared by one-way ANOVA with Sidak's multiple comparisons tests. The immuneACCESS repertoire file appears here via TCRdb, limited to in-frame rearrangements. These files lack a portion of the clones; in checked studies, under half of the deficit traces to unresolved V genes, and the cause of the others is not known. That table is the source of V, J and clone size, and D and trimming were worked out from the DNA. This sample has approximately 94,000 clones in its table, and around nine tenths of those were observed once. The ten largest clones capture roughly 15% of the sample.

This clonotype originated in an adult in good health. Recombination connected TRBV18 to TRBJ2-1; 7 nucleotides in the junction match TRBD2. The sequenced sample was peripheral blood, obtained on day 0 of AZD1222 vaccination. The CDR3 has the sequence CASSPGGNEQFF. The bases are TGTGCCAGCTCACCGGGAGGGAATGAGCAGTTCTTC.